This T cell receptor beta chain was identified in a study of T cell responses to AZD1222 COVID-19 vaccine. Profiled with immunoSEQ multiplex PCR; TCRdb holds only in-frame clones, not every one. The data hold approximately 130,000 clones, with 80% to 90% observed a single time. As to this clone: Its antigen is unidentified.

The study, taken as a whole, reports: Among the donors, most were white British and more were female, and clonal diversity was possibly underestimated.

This CDR3 is 12 amino acids long. V lost 7 bases and J lost 2, with 6 bases in between. The germline gives CDR1 KGHDR, CDR2 SFDVKD. This receptor was identified in an adult who received the AZD1222 COVID-19 vaccine. The sample here was peripheral blood, taken 28 days after the second AZD1222 dose. The V call is TRBV24-1, the J call TRBJ2-3; D not certain. CDR3 coding DNA: TGTGCCACCAGCGACGACACAGATACGCAGTATTTT. Protein product: CATSDDTDTQYF.